Shown below are 22 T cell receptor beta chains from a single sample sequenced in a study of blood T cell repertoires in COVID-19 (TCRdb year 2020). Libraries were prepared through the immunoSEQ multiplex PCR assay. Sourced from immuneACCESS, this table was stored by TCRdb with only in-frame sequences that have V and J called. A share of the clones is absent; for the studies checked, an unresolved V gene accounts for under half, and the remainder has no known explanation. This sample gives roughly 250,000 clones in total; 84% of them show up just once. 4% of the sample rests with the top ten. Sequencing was performed on peripheral blood. These TCRs come from a middle-aged man with acute or convalescent COVID-19.

This clone turned up a few times. J is TRBJ1-2 and V is TRBV20-1, with D possibly being TRBD1 (6 bases). This CDR3 is built from 13 residues. Germline V gene sequence: CDR1 DFQATT, CDR2 SNEGSKA (reference sequence). Trimming left V 3 bases short and J 4 bases short, with 12 bases between. The CDR3 coding sequence is TGCAGTGCTAGTGGAGACAGGCTCTATGGCTACACCTTC. It codes for CSASGDRLYGYTF.

The rearrangement links TRBV10-3 to TRBJ2-5; 9 bases match TRBD1. CDR1 and CDR2 from the germline V gene are ENHRY and SYGVKD. Losses at the gene ends were 0 bases for V and 5 bases for J; bases not matched to a gene: 7. This CDR3 spans 16 amino acids. The CDR3 loop reads CAISESWTGVSETQYF. DNA for the CDR3: TGTGCCATCAGTGAGTCGTGGACAGGGGTTTCGGAGACCCAGTACTTC.

The chain combines TRBV18 with TRBJ2-2; TRBD1 aligns across 7 bases. J gave up 6 bases and V 5 bases, and 3 bases lay outside the gene matches. The CDR3 consists of 13 residues. Germline assignment: CDR1 KGHSH and CDR2 LQKENI. This CDR3 is CASSTQGPGELFF. The CDR3 nucleotides read TGTGCCAGCTCAACACAGGGGCCCGGGGAGCTGTTTTTT.

V gene TRBV24-1 combines with J gene TRBJ2-2; 8 bases map to TRBD2. The CDR3 totals 15 residues. V shed 6 bases, J shed 3 bases, and the junction held 5 bases outside the gene matches. Germline CDR1 reads KGHDR; CDR2 reads SFDVKD. CDR3 DNA: TGTGCCACCAGTCCGGGGGGGACGCACACCGGGGAGCTGTTTTTT. Its protein is CATSPGGTHTGELFF.

This clone has a handful of counts. This rearrangement joins TRBV27 to TRBJ1-4; TRBD1 matches at 7 bases. Per germline, CDR1 MNHEY and CDR2 SMNVEV (reference sequence). The V and J ends lost 7 bases and 5 bases, in that order; junction bases with no gene match: 10. This CDR3 has 15 amino acids. In DNA, the CDR3 is TGTGCCAGCACCCCCGGGACAGACCGAAATGAAAAACTGTTTTTT. This gives the protein CASTPGTDRNEKLFF.

The chain employs TRBV30 and TRBJ2-7, with D unresolved. V was trimmed by 2 bases and J by 2 bases, leaving 10 bases between them. The CDR3 extends over 13 amino acids. Germline V gene data show CDR1 as GTSNPN and CDR2 as SVGIG (reference sequence). The CDR3 DNA sequence: TGTGCCTGGAGTAAAGAGGCAACCTACGAGCAGTACTTC. Amino acid sequence: CAWSKEATYEQYF.

The V call is TRBV5-1, the J call TRBJ2-7, with D tentatively TRBD1 (5 bases). This CDR3 has 14 residues. Per the germline V gene, CDR1 is SGHRS and CDR2 is YFSETQ. Trimming cost V 4 bases and J 4 bases, with 15 bases left between them. CDR3 region: CASSGQPGAYEQYF. CDR3 nucleotides: TGCGCCAGCAGCGGGCAACCTGGGGCATACGAGCAGTACTTC.

This clone was observed at least ten times. The chain has TRBV11-1 and TRBJ2-7, with a tentative D call TRBD1 (6 bases). CDR1 and CDR2 (germline): SGHAT, FQDESV (reference sequence). The CDR3 runs 15 residues. With 5 bases removed from V and 9 bases from J, the gap between germline ends came to 23 bases. The CDR3 sequence is CASSHGQMSPLGQYF. In DNA, the CDR3 is TGTGCCAGCAGCCATGGACAGATGAGCCCATTGGGGCAGTACTTC. Variable domain in full (rest from reference TRBV11-1 and TRBJ2-7): EAEVAQSPRYKITEKSQAVAFWCDPISGHATLYWYRQILGQGPELLVQFQDESVVDDSQLPKDRFSAERLKGVDSTLKIQPAELGDSAMYLCASSHGQMSPLGQYFGPGTRLTVT.

This chain uses TRBV18 with TRBJ1-1; maybe TRBD1 (6 bases). Trimming took off 5 bases at V and 0 bases at J, with 16 bases between the two ends. Looked up from germline, CDR1 is KGHSH and CDR2 is LQKENI. The CDR3 spans 16 residues. In DNA form, the CDR3 reads TGTGCCAGCTCATCTCTTGACAGGCTCATGAACACTGAAGCTTTCTTT. Translated, it gives CASSSLDRLMNTEAFF.

V and J are TRBV12-3 or TRBV12-4 and TRBJ2-7, with 7 bases aligning to TRBD1. The J segment lost 3 bases and the V segment lost 4 bases, leaving 3 bases of the junction unmatched. The CDR3 runs to 13 residues. For the CDR3, the DNA is TGTGCCAGCAGTTCTACAGGGGTCTACGAGCAGTACTTC. This sequence encodes CASSSTGVYEQYF.

The chain uses TRBV10-3 and TRBJ2-7; 8 nucleotides match TRBD1. Looked up from germline, CDR1 is ENHRY and CDR2 is SYGVKD. The CDR3 has 15 residues. Losses at the gene ends were 3 bases for V and 2 bases for J; bases not matched to a gene: 6. The CDR3 sequence: CAISDRDRSTYEQYF. In DNA form, the CDR3 reads TGTGCCATCAGTGATAGGGACAGGTCGACCTACGAGCAGTACTTC.

This rearrangement joins TRBV9 to TRBJ2-2; weak D call: TRBD1 (6 bases). V shed 3 bases and J shed 7 bases, with 16 bases lying between them. CDR3 length: 15 amino acids. Germline V CDR1 and CDR2: SGDLS, YYNGEE. The CDR3: CASSETGHPDGELFF. The CDR3 DNA reads TGTGCCAGCAGCGAGACGGGACACCCAGACGGGGAGCTGTTTTTT. Full variable domain (outside the CDR3, taken from reference TRBV9 and TRBJ2-2): DSGVTQTPKHLITATGQRVTLRCSPRSGDLSVYWYQQSLDQGLQFLIQYYNGEERAKGNILERFSAQQFPDLHSELNLSSLELGDSALYFCASSETGHPDGELFFGEGSRLTVL.

The CDR3 DNA reads TGCGCCGGAGCACCGGGACTAAGGACTGAAGCTTTCTTT. Translating gives CAGAPGLRTEAFF. The chain employs TRBV10-2 and TRBJ1-1, with a possible D match to TRBD1 (5 bases). Trimming cost V 11 bases and J 5 bases, with 18 bases left between them. CDR1 is WSHSY, CDR2 SAAADI, per germline. The CDR3 spans 13 residues.

The V and J genes are TRBV24-1 and TRBJ1-2, with D perhaps matching TRBD1 (6 bases). Trimming stripped 7 bases from V and 8 bases from J, with 16 bases between. The length of the CDR3 is 13 residues. Germline-derived CDR1 and CDR2 are KGHDR and SFDVKD. CDR3 nucleotides: TGTGCCACCAGCGAAAGGCAGGGGAGCGGCTACACCTTC. The encoded protein is CATSERQGSGYTF.

V usage is TRBV27 and J usage is TRBJ1-2; 8 bases map to TRBD1. The CDR3 has 15 amino acids. Germline CDR1 reads MNHEY; CDR2 reads SMNVEV (reference sequence). V was pared by 6 bases and J by 2 bases, with 8 bases of the junction left unmatched. CDR3 region: CASRAGGAPNYGYTF. The DNA of the CDR3 is TGTGCCAGCAGGGCAGGGGGCGCCCCAAACTATGGCTACACCTTC.

This clone was found a few times. The J gene is TRBJ1-2, the V gene TRBV29-1; 8 nucleotides align to TRBD1. Germline CDR1 reads SQVTM; CDR2 reads ANQGSEA. After removal of 5 bases from V and 5 bases from J, the junction contained 4 bases not matched to a gene. This CDR3 is 12 amino acids long. Here the CDR3 DNA reads TGCAGCGTTCAACAGGGGGGGTATGGCTACACCTTC. Its protein product is CSVQQGGYGYTF.

The gene calls are TRBV18 and TRBJ1-1; D not certain. The germline CDR1 and CDR2 sequences are KGHSH and LQKENI. Trimming took 8 bases from V and 1 from J, leaving 11 bases between them. The CDR3 runs to 13 residues. In DNA form, the CDR3 reads TGTGCCAGCCGAGACGGGTGGAACACTGAAGCTTTCTTT. It specifies CASRDGWNTEAFF.

V gene TRBV14 combines with J gene TRBJ1-5; D is uncertain. Germline V gene data show CDR1 as SGHDN and CDR2 as FVKESK. The CDR3 covers 18 residues. The germline V and J ends were trimmed by 4 bases and 0 bases, with 19 bases remaining between them. As DNA, the CDR3 is TGTGCCAGCAGCCGCACCGCTGCAGACTATTATAGCAATCAGCCCCAGCATTTT. It yields the protein CASSRTAADYYSNQPQHF.

This chain links TRBV5-1 with TRBJ1-1; the D is unclear. This CDR3 spans 14 amino acids. The V gene's germline CDR1 is SGHRS and CDR2 YFSETQ. Trimming pared 0 bases from V and 2 bases from J, leaving 8 bases between. Here the CDR3 reads CASSLGQVNTEAFF. CDR3 DNA: TGCGCCAGCAGCTTGGGGCAGGTTAACACTGAAGCTTTCTTT.

This rearrangement joins TRBV5-1 to TRBJ2-2; perhaps TRBD2 as D (6 bases). The germline CDR1 and CDR2 sequences are SGHRS and YFSETQ. The CDR3 totals 15 residues. V dropped 0 bases and J dropped 3 bases, with 9 bases sitting between them. For the CDR3, the DNA is TGCGCCAGCAGCTTGGTACTAGCAGACACCGGGGAGCTGTTTTTT. This gives the protein CASSLVLADTGELFF.

This clone was seen once. The V gene is TRBV19, the J gene TRBJ1-3; TRBD1 matches at 8 bases. The length of the CDR3 is 15 residues. The germline CDR1 and CDR2 sequences are LNHDA and SQIVND (reference sequence). The ends lost 9 bases at V and 2 bases at J; junction bases unmatched: 9. In nucleotides, the CDR3 is TGTGCCAGCAAGACGGACAGGGCGGCTGGAAACACCATATATTTT. This sequence encodes CASKTDRAAGNTIYF.

As DNA, the CDR3 is TGCGCCAGCAGTGAGTCGGGCGGGTACAATGAGCAGTTCTTC. It codes for CASSESGGYNEQFF. The chain carries TRBV10-1 and TRBJ2-1, with D maybe TRBD2 (5 bases). The CDR3 covers 14 residues. Between the trimmed V and J ends, which lost 0 bases and 4 bases, there was a span of 7 bases. Germline V gene data show CDR1 as WNHNN and CDR2 as SYGVQD (reference sequence).